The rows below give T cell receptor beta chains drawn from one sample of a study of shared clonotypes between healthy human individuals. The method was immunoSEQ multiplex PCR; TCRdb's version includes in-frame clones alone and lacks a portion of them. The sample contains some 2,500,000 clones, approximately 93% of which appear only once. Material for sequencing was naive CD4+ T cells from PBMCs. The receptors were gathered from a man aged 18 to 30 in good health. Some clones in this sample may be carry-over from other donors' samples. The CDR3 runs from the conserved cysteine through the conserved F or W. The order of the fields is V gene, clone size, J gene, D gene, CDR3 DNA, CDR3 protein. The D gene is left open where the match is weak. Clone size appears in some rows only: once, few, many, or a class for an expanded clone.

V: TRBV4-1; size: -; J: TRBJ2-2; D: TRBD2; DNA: TGCGCCAGCAGCCAAGGTGGACTAGCGGACGACACCGGGGAGCTGTTTTTT; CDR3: CASSQGGLADDTGELFF
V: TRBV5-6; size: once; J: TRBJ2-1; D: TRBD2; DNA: TGTGCCAGCAGCCCCGGGACTATCCGCTCCTACAATGAGCAGTTCTTC; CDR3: CASSPGTIRSYNEQFF
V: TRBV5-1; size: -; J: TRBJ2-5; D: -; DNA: TGCGCCAGCAGCTCAATACTTTTCCAAGAGACCCAGTACTTC; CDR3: CASSSILFQETQYF
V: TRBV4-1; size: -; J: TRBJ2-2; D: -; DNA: TGCGCCAGCAGCCAATCACCCCCCGGGGAGCTGTTTTTT; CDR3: CASSQSPPGELFF
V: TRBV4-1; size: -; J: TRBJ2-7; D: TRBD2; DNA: TGCGCCAGCAGCCAAGATACCCAGCGGGGGGCCTACGAGCAGTACTTC; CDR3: CASSQDTQRGAYEQYF
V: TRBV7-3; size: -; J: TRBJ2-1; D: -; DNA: TGTGCCAGCAGCCGCCGAAGTTCGAACAATGAGCAGTTCTTC; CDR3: CASSRRSSNNEQFF
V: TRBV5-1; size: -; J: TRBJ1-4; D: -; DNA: TGCGCCAGCAGCTTGGCCGGCACAACTAATGAAAAACTGTTTTTT; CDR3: CASSLAGTTNEKLFF
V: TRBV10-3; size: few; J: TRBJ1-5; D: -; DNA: TGTGCCATCAGTGAGGGCACTCAGCCCCAGCATTTT; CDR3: CAISEGTQPQHF
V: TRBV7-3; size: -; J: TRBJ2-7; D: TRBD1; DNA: TGTGCCAGCAGCCAAACAGGGGACCGATCCTACGAGCAGTACTTC; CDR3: CASSQTGDRSYEQYF
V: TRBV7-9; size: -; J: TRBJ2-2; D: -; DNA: TGTGCCAGCAGCTTTCGGCCGGAGGGGAACACCGGGGAGCTGTTTTTT; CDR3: CASSFRPEGNTGELFF